These 11 T cell receptor beta chains were all obtained from the same sample, sequenced in a study of blood T cell repertoires in COVID-19. Sequencing was performed with immunoSEQ multiplex PCR; in TCRdb, only in-frame clones are kept and a portion is missing. The repertoire consists of roughly 250,000 clones, with nearly 85% occurring once and the leading ten covering roughly 5.5%. Sequenced sample: peripheral blood. These receptors originate from a human donor in a cohort sampled during active COVID-19.

The V gene is TRBV30, the J gene TRBJ2-6, with unresolved D. Trimming left V 0 bases short and J 1 base short, with 4 bases between. The CDR3 has 14 residues. Germline-derived CDR1 and CDR2 are GTSNPN and SVGIG (reference sequence). The CDR3 nucleotides read TGTGCCTGGAGTGTGTCTTCTGGGGCCAACGTCCTGACTTTC. This encodes CAWSVSSGANVLTF. The full variable domain, rest sourced from reference TRBV30 and TRBJ2-6, is SQTIHQWPATLVQPVGSPLSLECTVEGTSNPNLYWYRQAAGRGLQLLFYSVGIGQISSEVPQNLSASRPQDRQFILSSKKLLLSDSGFYLCAWSVSSGANVLTFGAGSRLTVL.

The rearrangement joins TRBV5-1 to TRBJ2-5, with D tentatively TRBD2 (5 bases). The germline gives CDR1 SGHRS, CDR2 YFSETQ. Trimming cost V 4 bases and J 0 bases, with 7 bases left between them. The CDR3 consists of 13 residues. CDR3 nucleotides: TGCGCCAGCAGCGGACTGAACCAAGAGACCCAGTACTTC. Its translation is CASSGLNQETQYF.

This sequence joins TRBV7-9 and TRBJ1-1; 9 bases are shared with TRBD1. Per germline, CDR1 SEHNR and CDR2 FQNEAQ (reference sequence). The CDR3 runs 15 residues. V shed 1 base and J 8 bases; nucleotides not matched to a gene: 8. The CDR3 loop reads CASSLGDRDRQEAFF. Written as DNA, the CDR3 is TGTGCCAGCAGCTTAGGGGACAGGGATCGGCAGGAAGCTTTCTTT.

Concerning this clone: Mismatch with germline at one junction end may stem from a read error. The rearrangement links TRBV7-7 to TRBJ2-5; D ambiguous. Looked up from germline, CDR1 is SSHAT and CDR2 is FNYEAQ (reference sequence). This CDR3 is built from 15 residues. CDR3 amino acids: CASSLGLSSGETQYF. DNA of the CDR3: TGTGCTAGCAGCTTAGGGCTGTCTAGTGGAGAGACCCAGTACTTC.

CDR3 sequence reads: CASSPGTQNTEAFF. The CDR3 DNA reads TGTGCCAGCAGCCCCGGGACACAGAACACTGAAGCTTTCTTT. V usage is TRBV11-3 and J usage is TRBJ1-1; D possibly corresponds to TRBD1 (6 bases). The CDR3 contains 14 residues. Between the trimmed V and J ends, which lost 5 bases and 1 base, there was a span of 11 bases. Germline assignment: CDR1 SGHNT and CDR2 YENEEA.

The rearrangement uses TRBV18 and TRBJ1-1; no definite D call. Trimming stripped 3 bases from V and 10 bases from J, with 9 bases between. The CDR3 consists of 11 residues. Per the germline V gene, CDR1 is KGHSH and CDR2 is LQKENI. The CDR3 loop reads CASSPAAGAFF. CDR3 DNA: TGTGCCAGCTCACCCGCAGCGGGAGCTTTCTTT.

V gene TRBV29-1 combines with J gene TRBJ1-2; D gene uncertain. V lost 5 bases, J lost 0 bases, and 10 bases lay in between. Germline CDR1 reads SQVTM; CDR2 reads ANQGSEA. The CDR3 has 13 residues. The CDR3 protein is CSVSQITNYGYTF. The CDR3 region has the DNA TGCAGCGTTTCACAGATAACTAACTATGGCTACACCTTC.

This chain connects TRBV2 to TRBJ1-1, with 10 bases identical to TRBD1. The V gene's germline CDR1 is SNHLY and CDR2 FYNNEI. Germline trimming cut 7 bases from V and 4 bases from J; bases unmatched to any gene: 9. The CDR3 runs to 15 residues. The CDR3 region is CASKGQGNPGTEAFF. CDR3 coding DNA: TGTGCCAGCAAGGGACAGGGGAATCCGGGCACTGAAGCTTTCTTT.

The sample holds a few counts of this clone. The gene calls are TRBV7-9 and TRBJ1-1; D gene ambiguous. Germline lookup yields CDR1 SEHNR and CDR2 FQNEAQ (reference sequence). The length of the CDR3 is 15 residues. Trimming left V 1 base short and J 0 bases short, with 9 bases between. DNA for the CDR3: TGTGCCAGCAGCTTAGATCTGTTAATGAACACTGAAGCTTTCTTT. It yields the protein CASSLDLLMNTEAFF.

The chain employs TRBV5-4 and TRBJ2-1; no clear D gene. V dropped 7 bases and J dropped 5 bases, with 10 bases sitting between them. CDR3 size: 12 residues. Germline V gives CDR1 SGHNT, CDR2 YYREEE (reference sequence). The CDR3 loop is CASADGDNEQFF. The DNA for the CDR3 is TGTGCCAGCGCCGACGGAGACAATGAGCAGTTCTTC.

The chain combines TRBV7-2 with TRBJ1-5; a weak D match, TRBD1 (6 bases). V lost 2 bases, J lost 6 bases, and 14 bases lay in between. Per germline, CDR1 SGHTA and CDR2 FQGNSA. The CDR3 runs 15 residues. CDR3: CASSLLTGKGQPQHF. DNA for the CDR3: TGTGCCAGCAGCTTACTTACAGGGAAGGGTCAGCCCCAGCATTTT.